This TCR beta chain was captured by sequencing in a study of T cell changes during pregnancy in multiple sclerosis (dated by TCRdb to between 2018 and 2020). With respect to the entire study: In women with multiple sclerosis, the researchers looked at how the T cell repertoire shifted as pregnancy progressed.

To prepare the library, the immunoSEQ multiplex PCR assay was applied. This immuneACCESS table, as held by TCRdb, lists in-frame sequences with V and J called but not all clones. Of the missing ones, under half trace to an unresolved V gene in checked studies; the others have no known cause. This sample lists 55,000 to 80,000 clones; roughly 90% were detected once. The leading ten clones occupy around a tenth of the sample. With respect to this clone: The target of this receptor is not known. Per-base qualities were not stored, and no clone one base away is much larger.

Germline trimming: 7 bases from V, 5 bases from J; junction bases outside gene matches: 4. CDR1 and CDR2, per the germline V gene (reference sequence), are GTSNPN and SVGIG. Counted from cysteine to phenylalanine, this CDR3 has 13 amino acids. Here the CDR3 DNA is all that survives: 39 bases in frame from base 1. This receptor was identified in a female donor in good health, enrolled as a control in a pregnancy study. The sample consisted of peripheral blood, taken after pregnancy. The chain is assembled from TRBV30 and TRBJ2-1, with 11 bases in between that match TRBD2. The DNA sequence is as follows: TGTGCCTCCGGGACTAGCGGCCACAATGAGCAGTTCTTC. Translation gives CASGTSGHNEQFF.